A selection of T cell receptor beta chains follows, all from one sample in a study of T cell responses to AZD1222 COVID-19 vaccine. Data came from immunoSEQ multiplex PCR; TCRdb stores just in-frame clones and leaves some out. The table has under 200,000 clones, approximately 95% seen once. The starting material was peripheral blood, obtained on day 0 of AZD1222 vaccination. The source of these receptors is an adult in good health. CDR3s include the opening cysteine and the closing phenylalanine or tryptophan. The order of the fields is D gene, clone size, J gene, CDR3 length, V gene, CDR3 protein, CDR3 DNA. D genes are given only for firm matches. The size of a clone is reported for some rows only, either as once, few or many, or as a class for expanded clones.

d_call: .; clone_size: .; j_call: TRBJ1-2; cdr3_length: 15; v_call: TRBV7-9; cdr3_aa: CASSSFDSGTHGYTF; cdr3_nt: TGTGCCAGCAGCTCCTTCGACAGTGGCACACATGGCTACACCTTC
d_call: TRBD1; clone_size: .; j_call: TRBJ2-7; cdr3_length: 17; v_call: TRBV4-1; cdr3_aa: CASSHPSRDSSSCEQYF; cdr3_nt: TGCGCCAGCAGCCATCCCTCAAGGGACAGTTCCTCTTGCGAGCAGTACTTC
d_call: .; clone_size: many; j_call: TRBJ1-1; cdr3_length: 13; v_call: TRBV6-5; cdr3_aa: CASSFYPRTEAFF; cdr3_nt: TGTGCCAGCAGTTTTTACCCGAGGACTGAAGCTTTCTTT
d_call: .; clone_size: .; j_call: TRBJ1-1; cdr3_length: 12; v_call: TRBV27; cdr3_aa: CASSFSRGEAFF; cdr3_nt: TGTGCCAGCAGTTTTTCACGCGGCGAAGCTTTCTTT
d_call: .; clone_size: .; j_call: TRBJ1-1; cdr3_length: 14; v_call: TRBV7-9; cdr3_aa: CASSPYRESLEAFF; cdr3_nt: TGTGCCAGCAGCCCCTACAGGGAAAGTCTTGAAGCTTTCTTT
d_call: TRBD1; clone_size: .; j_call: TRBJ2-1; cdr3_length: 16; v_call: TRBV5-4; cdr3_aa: CASSRDRGPIYNEQFF; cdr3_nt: TGTGCCAGCAGCCGAGACAGGGGCCCCATCTACAATGAGCAGTTCTTC
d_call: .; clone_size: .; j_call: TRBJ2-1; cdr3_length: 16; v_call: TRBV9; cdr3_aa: CASSPRTGSRYNEQFF; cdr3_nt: TGTGCCAGCAGCCCCCGGACGGGATCCCGATACAATGAGCAGTTCTTC
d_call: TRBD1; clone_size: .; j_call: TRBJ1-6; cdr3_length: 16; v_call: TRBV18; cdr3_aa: CASSPLRTGVESPLHF; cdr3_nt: TGTGCCAGCTCACCACTCCGGACAGGGGTGGAGTCACCCCTCCACTTT
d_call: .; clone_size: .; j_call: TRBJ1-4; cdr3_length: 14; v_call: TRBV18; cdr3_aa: CASGALKWDEKLFF; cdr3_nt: TGTGCCAGCGGGGCCCTCAAGTGGGATGAAAAACTGTTTTTT
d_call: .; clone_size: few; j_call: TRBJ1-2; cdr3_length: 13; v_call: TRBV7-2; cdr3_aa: CASSLGGNYGYTF; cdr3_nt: TGTGCCAGCAGCTTAGGGGGAAACTATGGCTACACCTTC
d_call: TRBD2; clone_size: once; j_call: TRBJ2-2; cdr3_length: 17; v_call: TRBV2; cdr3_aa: CASSGDSGRPNTGELFF; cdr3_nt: TGTGCCAGCAGTGGGGATAGCGGGAGGCCCAACACCGGGGAGCTGTTTTTT
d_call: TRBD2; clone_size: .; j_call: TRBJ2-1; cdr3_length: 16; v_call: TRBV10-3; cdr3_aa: CAISARTSGGSNEQFF; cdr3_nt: TGTGCCATCAGTGCCCGGACTAGCGGGGGATCCAATGAGCAGTTCTTC
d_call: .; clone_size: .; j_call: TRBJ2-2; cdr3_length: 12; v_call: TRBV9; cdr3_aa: CASSAEWGELFF; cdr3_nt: TGTGCCAGCAGCGCGGAATGGGGGGAGCTGTTTTTT
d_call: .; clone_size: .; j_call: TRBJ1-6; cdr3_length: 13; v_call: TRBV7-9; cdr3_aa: CASSSGLPSPLHF; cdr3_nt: TGTGCCAGCAGCTCGGGACTCCCGTCGCCCCTCCACTTT
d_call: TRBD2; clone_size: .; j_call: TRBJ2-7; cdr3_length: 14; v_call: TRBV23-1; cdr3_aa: CASSRLAAAYEQYF; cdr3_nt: TGCGCCAGCAGTCGACTAGCGGCGGCCTACGAGCAGTACTTC
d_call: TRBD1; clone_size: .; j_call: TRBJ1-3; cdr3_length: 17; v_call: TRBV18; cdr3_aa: CASSPRSGQVSGNTIYF; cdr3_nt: TGTGCCAGCTCACCCCGGTCGGGACAGGTCTCTGGAAACACCATATATTTT
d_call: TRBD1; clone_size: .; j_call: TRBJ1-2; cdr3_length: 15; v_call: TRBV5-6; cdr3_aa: CASSRDRVTSYGYTF; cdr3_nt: TGTGCCAGCAGCCGAGACAGGGTAACAAGCTATGGCTACACCTTC
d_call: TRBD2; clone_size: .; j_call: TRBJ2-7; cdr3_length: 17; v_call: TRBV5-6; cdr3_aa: CASSLTGTSGRWYEQYF; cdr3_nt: TGTGCCAGCAGCTTGACCGGGACTAGCGGGAGGTGGTACGAGCAGTACTTC
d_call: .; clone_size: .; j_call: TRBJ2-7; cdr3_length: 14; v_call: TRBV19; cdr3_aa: CASSIDPASDEQYF; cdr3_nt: TGTGCCAGTAGTATAGACCCCGCCAGCGACGAGCAGTACTTC
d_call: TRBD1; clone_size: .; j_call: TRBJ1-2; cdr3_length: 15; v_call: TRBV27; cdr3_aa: CASRRDREGNYGYTF; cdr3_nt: TGTGCCAGCCGCCGGGACAGGGAGGGGAACTATGGCTACACCTTC
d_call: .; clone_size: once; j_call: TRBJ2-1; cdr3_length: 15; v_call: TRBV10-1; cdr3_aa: CASSTSEREFDEQFF; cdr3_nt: TGCGCCAGCAGTACCTCCGAACGGGAGTTCGATGAGCAGTTCTTC
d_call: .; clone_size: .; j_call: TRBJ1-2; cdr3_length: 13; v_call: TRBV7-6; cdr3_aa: CASSLALRGSYTF; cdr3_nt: TGTGCCAGCAGCTTAGCGCTGAGGGGCAGCTACACCTTC
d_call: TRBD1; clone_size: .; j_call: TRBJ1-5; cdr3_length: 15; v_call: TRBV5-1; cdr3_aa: CASSPGQGTNQPQHF; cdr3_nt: TGCGCCAGCAGCCCCGGACAGGGGACAAATCAGCCCCAGCATTTT
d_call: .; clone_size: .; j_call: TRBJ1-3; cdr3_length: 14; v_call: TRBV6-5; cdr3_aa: CASRAGQSGNTIYF; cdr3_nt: TGTGCCAGCAGGGCAGGGCAATCGGGAAACACCATATATTTT
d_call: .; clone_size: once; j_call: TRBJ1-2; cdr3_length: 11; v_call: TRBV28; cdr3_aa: CASRTSYGYTF; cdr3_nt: TGTGCCAGCAGGACCAGCTATGGCTACACCTTC
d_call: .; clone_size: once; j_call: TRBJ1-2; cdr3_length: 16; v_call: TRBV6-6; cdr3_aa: CASSSQGGFEGYGYTF; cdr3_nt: TGTGCCAGCAGCTCTCAGGGAGGTTTTGAGGGGTATGGCTACACCTTC
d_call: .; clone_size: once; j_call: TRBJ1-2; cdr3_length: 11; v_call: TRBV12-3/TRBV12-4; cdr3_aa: CASSPLYGYTF; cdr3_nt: TGTGCCAGCAGCCCTCTCTATGGCTACACCTTC
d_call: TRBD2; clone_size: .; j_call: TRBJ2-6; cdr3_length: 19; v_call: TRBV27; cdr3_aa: CASSLYPDRAGSGANVLTF; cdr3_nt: TGTGCCAGCAGTTTATATCCCGACCGAGCGGGGTCCGGGGCCAACGTCCTGACTTTC
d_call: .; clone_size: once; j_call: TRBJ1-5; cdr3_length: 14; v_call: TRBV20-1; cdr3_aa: CSASNRRSNQPQHF; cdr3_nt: TGCAGTGCTAGTAATAGGAGAAGCAATCAGCCCCAGCATTTT
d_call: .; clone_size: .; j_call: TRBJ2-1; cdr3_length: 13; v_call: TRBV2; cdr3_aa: CARRTVGNVGQFF; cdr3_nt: TGTGCCAGACGGACTGTGGGCAATGTAGGGCAGTTCTTC
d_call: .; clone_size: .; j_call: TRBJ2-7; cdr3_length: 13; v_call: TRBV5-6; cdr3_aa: CASQSKGGYEQYF; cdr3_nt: TGTGCCAGCCAAAGTAAGGGGGGCTACGAGCAGTACTTC